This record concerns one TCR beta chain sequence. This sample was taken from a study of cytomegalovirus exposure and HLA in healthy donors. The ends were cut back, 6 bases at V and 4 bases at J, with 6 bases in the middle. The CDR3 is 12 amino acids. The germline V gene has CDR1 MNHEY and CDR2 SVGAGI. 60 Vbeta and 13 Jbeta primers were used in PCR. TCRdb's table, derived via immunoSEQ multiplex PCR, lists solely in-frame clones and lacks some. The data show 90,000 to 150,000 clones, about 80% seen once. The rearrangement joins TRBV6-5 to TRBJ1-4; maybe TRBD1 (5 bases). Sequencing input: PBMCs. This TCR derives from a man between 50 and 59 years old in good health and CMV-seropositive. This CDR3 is CASRGGNEKLFF. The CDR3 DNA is TGTGCCAGCAGGGGGGGTAATGAAAAACTGTTTTTT.